This TCR beta chain was sequenced during a study of CD8 T cells in ankylosing spondylitis. In regard to this clonotype: What it binds is not known.

Trimming took 5 bases from V and 1 from J, leaving 11 bases between them. The CDR3 runs 14 residues. Each CDR3 protein gets one entry after TCRdb re-called the 5' RACE reads with MiXCR. The top ten hold around 4% of the sample, which has about 270,000 distinct CDR3 sequences, roughly 32% seen once. Findings and limits, study-wide: Prior literature has documented some motif variants in synovial fluid and blood from reactive arthritis.

The clonotype comes from a male donor with ankylosing spondylitis or in good health (not recorded which). J is TRBJ1-1 and V is TRBV12-3 or TRBV12-4, with D possibly TRBD1 on 5 matching bases. The specimen sequenced was blood, either unsorted or a sorted T cell fraction (not recorded which). CDR3 amino acids: CASSTTGGNTEAFF. Here the CDR3 DNA reads TGTGCCAGCAGTACCACCGGGGGGAACACTGAAGCTTTCTTT.